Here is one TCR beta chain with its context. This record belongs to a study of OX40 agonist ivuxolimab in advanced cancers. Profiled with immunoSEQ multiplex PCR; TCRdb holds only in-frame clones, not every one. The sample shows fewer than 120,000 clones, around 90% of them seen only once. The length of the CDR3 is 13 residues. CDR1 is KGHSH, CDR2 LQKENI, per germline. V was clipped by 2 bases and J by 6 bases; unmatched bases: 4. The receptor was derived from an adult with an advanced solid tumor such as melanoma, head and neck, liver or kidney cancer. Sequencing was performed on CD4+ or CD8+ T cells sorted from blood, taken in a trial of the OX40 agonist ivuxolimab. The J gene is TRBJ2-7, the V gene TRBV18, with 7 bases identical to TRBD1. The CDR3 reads CASSPFRGSEQYF. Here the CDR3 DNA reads TGTGCCAGCTCACCATTCAGGGGGAGCGAGCAGTACTTC.